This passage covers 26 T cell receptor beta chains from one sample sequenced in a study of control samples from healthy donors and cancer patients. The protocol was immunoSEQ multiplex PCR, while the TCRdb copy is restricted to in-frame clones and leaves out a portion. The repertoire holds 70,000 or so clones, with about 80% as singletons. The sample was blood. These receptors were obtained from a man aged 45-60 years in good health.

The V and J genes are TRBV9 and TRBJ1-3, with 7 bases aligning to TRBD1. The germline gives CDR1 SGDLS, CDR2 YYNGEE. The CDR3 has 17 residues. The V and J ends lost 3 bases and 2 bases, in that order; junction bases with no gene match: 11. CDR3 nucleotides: TGTGCCAGCAGCGCCCGGGCCAGGGGGAAGACTGGAAACACCATATATTTT. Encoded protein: CASSARARGKTGNTIYF. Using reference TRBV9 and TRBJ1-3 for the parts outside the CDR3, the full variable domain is DSGVTQTPKHLITATGQRVTLRCSPRSGDLSVYWYQQSLDQGLQFLIQYYNGEERAKGNILERFSAQQFPDLHSELNLSSLELGDSALYFCASSARARGKTGNTIYFGEGSWLTVV.

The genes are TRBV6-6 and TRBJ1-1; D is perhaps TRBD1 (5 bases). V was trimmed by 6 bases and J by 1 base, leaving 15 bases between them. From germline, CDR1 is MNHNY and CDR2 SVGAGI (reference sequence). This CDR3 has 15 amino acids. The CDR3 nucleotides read TGTGCCAGCAGCCGTTTCGTGGGGCCGAACACTGAAGCTTTCTTT. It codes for CASSRFVGPNTEAFF.

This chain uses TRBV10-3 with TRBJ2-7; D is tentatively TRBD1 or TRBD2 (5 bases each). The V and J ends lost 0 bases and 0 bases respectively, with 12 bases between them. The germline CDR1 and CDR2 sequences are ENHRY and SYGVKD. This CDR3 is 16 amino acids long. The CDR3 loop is CAISESGAGHSYEQYF. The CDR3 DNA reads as TGTGCCATCAGTGAGTCGGGAGCAGGGCACTCCTACGAGCAGTACTTC.

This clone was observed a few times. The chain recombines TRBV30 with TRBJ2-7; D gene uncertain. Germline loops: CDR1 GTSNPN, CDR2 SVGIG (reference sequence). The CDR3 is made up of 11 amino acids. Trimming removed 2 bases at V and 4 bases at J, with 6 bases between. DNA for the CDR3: TGTGCCTGGAGTCAGGCGTACGAGCAGTACTTC. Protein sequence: CAWSQAYEQYF.

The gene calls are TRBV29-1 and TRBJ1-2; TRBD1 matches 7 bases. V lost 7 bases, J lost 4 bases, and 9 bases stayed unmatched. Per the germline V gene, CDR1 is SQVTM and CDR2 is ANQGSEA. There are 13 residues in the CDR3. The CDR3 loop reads CSGTGRGSYGYTF. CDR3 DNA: TGCAGCGGGACGGGCAGGGGGAGCTATGGCTACACCTTC.

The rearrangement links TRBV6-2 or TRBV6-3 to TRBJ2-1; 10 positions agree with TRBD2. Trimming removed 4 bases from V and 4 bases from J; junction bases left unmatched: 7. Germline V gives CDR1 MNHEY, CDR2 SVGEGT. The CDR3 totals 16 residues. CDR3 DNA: TGTGCCAGCAGTTCCCGGACTAGCGGCCGGTACAATGAGCAGTTCTTC. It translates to CASSSRTSGRYNEQFF.

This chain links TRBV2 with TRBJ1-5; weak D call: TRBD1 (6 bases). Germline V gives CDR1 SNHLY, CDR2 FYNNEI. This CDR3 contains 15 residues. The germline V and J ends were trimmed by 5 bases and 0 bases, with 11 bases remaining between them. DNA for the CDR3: TGTGCCAGCAGTTTCGACAGGTATAGCAATCAGCCCCAGCATTTT. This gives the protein CASSFDRYSNQPQHF.

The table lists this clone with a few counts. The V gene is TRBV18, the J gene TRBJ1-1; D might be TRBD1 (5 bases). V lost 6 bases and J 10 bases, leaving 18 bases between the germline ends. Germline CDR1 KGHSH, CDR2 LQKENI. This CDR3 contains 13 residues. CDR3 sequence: CASSQTREGTAFF. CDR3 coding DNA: TGTGCCAGCTCCCAGACGAGGGAGGGGACAGCTTTCTTT.

The CDR3 spells CASSEGGGTYNEQFF. In nucleotides, the CDR3 is TGCGCCAGCAGCGAAGGCGGGGGTACATACAATGAGCAGTTCTTC. The rearrangement joins TRBV5-1 to TRBJ2-1; 7 nucleotides agree with TRBD2. The CDR3 is made up of 15 amino acids. Germline CDR1 is SGHRS and CDR2 is YFSETQ. V lost 4 bases and J lost 4; bases outside the gene matches: 8.

The CDR3 sequence is CASSFTGPINSPLHF. CDR3 coding DNA: TGTGCCAGCAGCTTCACAGGGCCAATTAATTCACCCCTCCACTTT. The chain has TRBV5-6 and TRBJ1-6; a possible D gene is TRBD1 (6 bases). Between the trimmed V and J ends, which lost 2 bases and 6 bases, there was a span of 12 bases. Germline lookup yields CDR1 SGHDT and CDR2 YYEEEE. CDR3 length: 15 amino acids.

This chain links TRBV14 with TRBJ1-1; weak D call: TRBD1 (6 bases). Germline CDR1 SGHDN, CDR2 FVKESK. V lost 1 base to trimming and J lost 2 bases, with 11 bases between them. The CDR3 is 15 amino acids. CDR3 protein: CASSQVGGLNTEAFF. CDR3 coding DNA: TGTGCCAGCAGCCAAGTGGGGGGCCTCAACACTGAAGCTTTCTTT.

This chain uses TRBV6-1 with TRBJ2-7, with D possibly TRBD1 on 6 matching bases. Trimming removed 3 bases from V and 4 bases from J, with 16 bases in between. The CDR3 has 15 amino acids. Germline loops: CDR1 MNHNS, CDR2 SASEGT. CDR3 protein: CASSDRRGGMYEQYF. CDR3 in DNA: TGTGCCAGCAGTGATAGACGAGGGGGTATGTACGAGCAGTACTTC.

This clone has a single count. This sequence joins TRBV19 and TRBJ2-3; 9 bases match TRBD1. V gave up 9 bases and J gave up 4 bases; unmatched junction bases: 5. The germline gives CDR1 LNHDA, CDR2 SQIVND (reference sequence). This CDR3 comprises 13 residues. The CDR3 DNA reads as TGTGCCAGCTCGGGACAGGGAGCAGATACGCAGTATTTT. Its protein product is CASSGQGADTQYF.

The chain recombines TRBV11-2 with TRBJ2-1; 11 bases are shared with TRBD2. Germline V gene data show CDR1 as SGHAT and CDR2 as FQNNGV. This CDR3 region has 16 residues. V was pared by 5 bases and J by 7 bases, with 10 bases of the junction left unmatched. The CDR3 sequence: CASSHFLAGGGNEQFF. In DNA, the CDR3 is TGTGCCAGCAGCCACTTCCTAGCGGGAGGCGGTAATGAGCAGTTCTTC. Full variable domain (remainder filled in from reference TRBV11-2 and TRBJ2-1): EAGVAQSPRYKIIEKRQSVAFWCNPISGHATLYWYQQILGQGPKLLIQFQNNGVVDDSQLPKDRFSAERLKGVDSTLKIQPAKLEDSAVYLCASSHFLAGGGNEQFFGPGTRLTVL.

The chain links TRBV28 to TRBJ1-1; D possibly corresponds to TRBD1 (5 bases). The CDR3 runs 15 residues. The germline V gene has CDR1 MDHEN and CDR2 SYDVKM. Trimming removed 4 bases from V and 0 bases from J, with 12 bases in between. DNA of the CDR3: TGTGCCAGCAGTTCCCCTGGACACTTGAACACTGAAGCTTTCTTT. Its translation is CASSSPGHLNTEAFF.

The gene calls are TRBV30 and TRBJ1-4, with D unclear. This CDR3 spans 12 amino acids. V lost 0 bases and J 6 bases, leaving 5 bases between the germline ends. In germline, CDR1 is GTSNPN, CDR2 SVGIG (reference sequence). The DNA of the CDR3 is TGTGCCTGGAGTGTAATGGATGAAAAACTGTTTTTT. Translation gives CAWSVMDEKLFF.

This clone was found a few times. The CDR3 protein is CASSISASGRGVSSYNEQFF. The CDR3 DNA sequence: TGTGCCAGTAGTATTTCGGCTAGCGGGAGAGGGGTGAGCTCCTACAATGAGCAGTTCTTC. The V gene is TRBV19, the J gene TRBJ2-1; 10 bases match TRBD2. The CDR3 is made up of 20 amino acids. V was pared by 3 bases and J by 0 bases, with 14 bases of the junction left unmatched. Germline values: CDR1 LNHDA, CDR2 SQIVND (reference sequence).

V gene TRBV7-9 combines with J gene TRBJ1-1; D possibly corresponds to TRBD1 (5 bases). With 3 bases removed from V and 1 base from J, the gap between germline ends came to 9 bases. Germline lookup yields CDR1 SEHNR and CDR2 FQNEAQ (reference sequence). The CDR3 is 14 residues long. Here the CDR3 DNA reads TGTGCCAGCAGCTTCGGGGCGAGGAACACTGAAGCTTTCTTT. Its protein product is CASSFGARNTEAFF. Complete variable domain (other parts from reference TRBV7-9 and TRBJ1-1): DTGVSQNPRHKITKRGQNVTFRCDPISEHNRLYWYRQTLGQGPEFLTYFQNEAQLEKSRLLSDRFSAERPKGSFSTLEIQRTEQGDSAMYLCASSFGARNTEAFFGQGTRLTVV.

The CDR3 DNA reads TGTGCCAGCAGCAGACTAGCGGGGACATCCTACGAGCAGTACTTC. Its translation: CASSRLAGTSYEQYF. This chain links TRBV7-2 with TRBJ2-7, with 11 bases matching TRBD2. V shed 5 bases and J 1 base; nucleotides not matched to a gene: 4. There are 15 residues in the CDR3. Germline V gene data show CDR1 as SGHTA and CDR2 as FQGNSA.

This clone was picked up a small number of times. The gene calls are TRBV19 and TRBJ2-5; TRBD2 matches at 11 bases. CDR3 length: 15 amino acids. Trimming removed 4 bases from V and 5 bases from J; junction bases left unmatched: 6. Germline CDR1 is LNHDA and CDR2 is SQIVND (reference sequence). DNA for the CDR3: TGTGCCAGTAGTAGAACTAGCGGGAGAACTGAGACCCAGTACTTC. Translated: CASSRTSGRTETQYF.

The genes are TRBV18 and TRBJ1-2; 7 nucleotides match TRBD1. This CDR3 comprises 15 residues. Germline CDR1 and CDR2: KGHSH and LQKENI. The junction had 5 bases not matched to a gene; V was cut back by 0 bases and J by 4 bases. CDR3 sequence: CASSPPEAGGYGYTF. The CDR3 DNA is TGTGCCAGCTCACCACCGGAGGCAGGGGGCTATGGCTACACCTTC.

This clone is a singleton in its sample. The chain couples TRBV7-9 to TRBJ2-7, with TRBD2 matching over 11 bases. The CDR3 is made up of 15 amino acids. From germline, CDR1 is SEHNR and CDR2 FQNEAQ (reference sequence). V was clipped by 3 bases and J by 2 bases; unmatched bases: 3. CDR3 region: CASSLGLADTYEQYF. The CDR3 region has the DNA TGTGCCAGCAGCTTGGGACTAGCGGACACCTACGAGCAGTACTTC.

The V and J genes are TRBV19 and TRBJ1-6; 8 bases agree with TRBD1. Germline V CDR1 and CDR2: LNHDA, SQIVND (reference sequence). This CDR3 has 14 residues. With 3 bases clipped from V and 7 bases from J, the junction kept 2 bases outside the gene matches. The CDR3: CASSMDRVNSPLHF. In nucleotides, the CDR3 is TGTGCCAGTAGTATGGACAGGGTGAATTCACCCCTCCACTTT.

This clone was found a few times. The CDR3 sequence is CASGFGAVAGELFF. CDR3 coding DNA: TGTGCCAGCGGTTTCGGGGCGGTCGCCGGGGAGCTGTTTTTT. The chain has TRBV7-2 and TRBJ2-2; either TRBD1 or TRBD2 may fit D (5 bases each). Trimming left V 8 bases short and J 6 bases short, with 16 bases between. CDR1 is SGHTA and CDR2 is FQGNSA in the germline V gene. The CDR3 runs 14 residues.

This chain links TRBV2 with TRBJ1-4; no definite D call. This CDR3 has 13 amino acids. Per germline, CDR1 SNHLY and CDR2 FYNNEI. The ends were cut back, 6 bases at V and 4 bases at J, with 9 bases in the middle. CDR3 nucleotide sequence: TGTGCCAGCAGGGGTAGTTTTAATGAAAAACTGTTTTTT. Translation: CASRGSFNEKLFF.

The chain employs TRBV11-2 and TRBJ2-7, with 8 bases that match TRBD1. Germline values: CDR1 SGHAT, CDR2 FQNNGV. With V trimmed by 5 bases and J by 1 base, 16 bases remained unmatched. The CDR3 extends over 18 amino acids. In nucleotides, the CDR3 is TGTGCCAGCAGCCTAGGACAGGGTAGAGATCAGGGGTCCTACGAGCAGTACTTC. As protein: CASSLGQGRDQGSYEQYF.